One T cell receptor (beta chain) is described in this entry. These data belong to a study of blood T cell repertoires in COVID-19. TCRdb's copy holds only in-frame clones and misses some; the assay was immunoSEQ multiplex PCR. The sample holds under 150,000 clones, about 77% seen once. Unmatched junction bases numbered 5, after V lost 0 bases and J lost 4 bases. CDR3 size: 15 residues. The germline CDR1 and CDR2 sequences are SGDLS and YYNGEE. The source is a man between 60 and 75 years old with acute or convalescent COVID-19. The sequenced sample consisted of peripheral blood. The chain recombines TRBV9 with TRBJ2-7; 9 nucleotides match TRBD1. Here the CDR3 DNA reads TGTGCCAGCAGCGTAGGGACAGGGGCGACATACGAGCAGTACTTC. Protein sequence: CASSVGTGATYEQYF.